A single sample is the source of the 9 T cell receptor beta chains below, sequenced in a study of blood T cell repertoires in COVID-19. Generated by immunoSEQ multiplex PCR, the TCRdb table keeps only in-frame clones and is missing some. The sample has approximately 85,000 clones; around 85% are singletons. Sequencing was carried out using peripheral blood. All receptors derive from a woman in her 70s with active or convalescent COVID-19.

V is TRBV9 and J is TRBJ2-5; 7 nucleotides align to TRBD1. The V gene end was trimmed by 7 bases and the J gene end by 2 bases; junction bases not matched to a gene: 14. In germline, CDR1 is SGDLS, CDR2 YYNGEE. This CDR3 has 16 amino acids. The CDR3 here is CASGWGTGTEQETQYF. The CDR3 DNA sequence: TGTGCCAGCGGGTGGGGAACCGGGACAGAACAAGAGACCCAGTACTTC. The full variable domain, rest sourced from reference TRBV9 and TRBJ2-5, is DSGVTQTPKHLITATGQRVTLRCSPRSGDLSVYWYQQSLDQGLQFLIQYYNGEERAKGNILERFSAQQFPDLHSELNLSSLELGDSALYFCASGWGTGTEQETQYFGPGTRLLVL.

V is TRBV6-5 and J is TRBJ1-3; D remains unclear. The CDR3 covers 14 residues. Germline CDR1 MNHEY, CDR2 SVGAGI. Trimming pared 4 bases from V and 1 base from J, leaving 8 bases between. In DNA form, the CDR3 reads TGTGCCAGCAGTTCCCAGGCGTCTGGAAACACCATATATTTT. Its protein is CASSSQASGNTIYF.

This clone was seen just once. This chain connects TRBV6-2 or TRBV6-3 to TRBJ1-5; maybe TRBD1 (6 bases). Trimming pared 2 bases from V and 3 bases from J, leaving 8 bases between. The CDR3 length is 14 residues. Germline V gene data show CDR1 as MNHEY and CDR2 as SVGEGT. CDR3 region: CASSYGQHNQPQHF. CDR3 coding DNA: TGTGCCAGCAGTTACGGACAGCACAATCAGCCCCAGCATTTT.

A single count supports this clone. The chain links TRBV5-1 to TRBJ1-3; TRBD1 is a possible D gene (6 bases). The CDR3 totals 16 residues. V was pared by 0 bases and J by 0 bases, with 10 bases between. Germline V gene sequence: CDR1 SGHRS, CDR2 YFSETQ. The CDR3 coding sequence is TGCGCCAGCAGCTTGGGGGTACAGGGCTCTGGAAACACCATATATTTT. Translation gives CASSLGVQGSGNTIYF. The variable domain in full, completed from reference TRBV5-1 and TRBJ1-3, reads KAGVTQTPRYLIKTRGQQVTLSCSPISGHRSVSWYQQTPGQGLQFLFEYFSETQRNKGNFPGRFSGRQFSNSRSEMNVSTLELGDSALYLCASSLGVQGSGNTIYFGEGSWLTVV.

As for this clone: The same CDR3 arises from other DNA sequences in this sample as well. The chain is built from TRBV14 and TRBJ2-7; 8 bases line up with TRBD2. Trimming at V came to 2 bases and at J to 5 bases, leaving 8 bases not matched to a gene. The CDR3 has 15 amino acids. From germline, CDR1 is SGHDN and CDR2 FVKESK. The CDR3 region is CASSQWVAGSHEQYF. In DNA form, the CDR3 reads TGTGCCAGCAGCCAATGGGTAGCGGGGTCCCACGAGCAGTACTTC. Complete variable domain (other parts from reference TRBV14 and TRBJ2-7): EAGVTQFPSHSVIEKGQTVTLRCDPISGHDNLYWYRRVMGKEIKFLLHFVKESKQDESGMPNNRFLAERTGGTYSTLKVQPAELEDSGVYFCASSQWVAGSHEQYFGPGTRLTVT.

The chain couples TRBV24-1 to TRBJ2-1; the match to TRBD1 covers 7 bases. In germline, CDR1 is KGHDR, CDR2 SFDVKD. V shed 2 bases, J shed 2 bases, and the junction held 5 bases outside the gene matches. CDR3 length: 16 amino acids. The CDR3: CATSDWGQNAYNEQFF. The CDR3 coding sequence is TGTGCCACCAGTGATTGGGGACAGAACGCCTACAATGAGCAGTTCTTC.

This chain connects TRBV4-3 to TRBJ1-5; D unresolved. CDR1 and CDR2 from the germline V gene are LGHNA and YSLEER. This CDR3 is built from 16 residues. V was cut by 2 bases and J by 3 bases, with 14 bases left in between. The CDR3 DNA reads as TGCGCCAGCAGCCAACGAGCCAGTAGCCTCAATCAGCCCCAGCATTTT. It encodes CASSQRASSLNQPQHF.

This clone was detected ten times or more. V gene TRBV19 combines with J gene TRBJ2-2; D is possibly TRBD1 (6 bases). The CDR3 is 14 residues long. The germline V gene has CDR1 LNHDA and CDR2 SQIVND (reference sequence). Trimming cost V 4 bases and J 3 bases, with 9 bases left between them. CDR3 in DNA: TGTGCCAGTAGTACCTACAGGGACACCGGGGAGCTGTTTTTT. Amino acids: CASSTYRDTGELFF.

Worth noting for this clone: At one of its ends the junction is not consistent with the germline gene, which may arise from a read error. The V call is TRBV7-2, the J call TRBJ1-4; tentative D call: TRBD1 (6 bases). This CDR3 has 15 residues. Germline values: CDR1 SGHTA, CDR2 FQGNSA. This CDR3 is CASTLNGRGNEKLFF. The CDR3, as DNA: TGTGCCAGCACCTTAAATGGAAGGGGGAATGAAAAACTGTTTTTT.